This T cell receptor (beta chain) was captured by sequencing in a study of CD8 T cells in ankylosing spondylitis. After removal of 2 bases from V and 7 bases from J, the junction contained 4 bases not matched to a gene. This CDR3 region has 15 residues. Germline CDR1 DFQATT, CDR2 SNEGSKA (reference sequence). MiXCR was run by TCRdb on the 5' RACE reads, yielding one entry per CDR3 protein. The sample contains approximately 260,000 distinct CDR3 sequences, over 8.5% of which appear only once. Many counts were recorded for this clonotype. The antigen remains undetermined. Whole-study findings and limits: In the blood and synovial fluid of reactive arthritis, some motif variants had been previously reported.

This clonotype was sampled from a male donor with ankylosing spondylitis or in good health (not recorded which). The genes are TRBV20-1 and TRBJ2-1, with 14 bases identical to TRBD2. The sample taken for sequencing was blood, either unsorted or a sorted T cell fraction (not recorded which). The CDR3 region has the DNA TGCAGTGCTAGAACGGGACTAGCGGGAGTGAATGAGCAGTTCTTC. Protein sequence: CSARTGLAGVNEQFF.